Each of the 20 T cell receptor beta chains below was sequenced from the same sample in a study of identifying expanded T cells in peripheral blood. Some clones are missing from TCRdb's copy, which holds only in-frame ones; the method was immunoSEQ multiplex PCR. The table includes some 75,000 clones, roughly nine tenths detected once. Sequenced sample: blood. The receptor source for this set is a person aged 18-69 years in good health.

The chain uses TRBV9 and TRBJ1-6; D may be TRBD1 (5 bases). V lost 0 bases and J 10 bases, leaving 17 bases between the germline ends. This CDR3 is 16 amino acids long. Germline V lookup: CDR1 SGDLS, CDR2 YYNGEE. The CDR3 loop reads CASSVGSMAGSSPLHF. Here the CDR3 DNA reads TGTGCCAGCAGCGTAGGATCGATGGCAGGGTCGTCACCCCTCCACTTT.

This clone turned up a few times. CDR3 coding DNA: TGTGCCAGCAGTGGGACGGTAAACACTGAAGCTTTCTTT. Amino acids: CASSGTVNTEAFF. J is TRBJ1-1 and V is TRBV25-1; D is uncertain. Germline V gene lookup returns CDR1 MGHDK and CDR2 SYGVNS. V lost 4 bases and J 2 bases, leaving 8 bases between the germline ends. The CDR3 has 13 residues.

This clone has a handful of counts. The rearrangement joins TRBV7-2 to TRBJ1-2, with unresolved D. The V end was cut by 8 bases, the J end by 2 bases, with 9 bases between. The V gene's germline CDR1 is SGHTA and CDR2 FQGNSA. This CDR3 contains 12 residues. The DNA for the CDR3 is TGTGCCAGCCAAAGACGAAACTATGGCTACACCTTC. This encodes CASQRRNYGYTF.

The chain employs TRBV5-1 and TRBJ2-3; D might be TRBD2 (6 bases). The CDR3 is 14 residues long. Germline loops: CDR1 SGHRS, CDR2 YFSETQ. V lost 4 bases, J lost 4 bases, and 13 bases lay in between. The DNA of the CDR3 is TGCGCCAGCAGCCCCCCCTCTAGCGCAGATACGCAGTATTTT. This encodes CASSPPSSADTQYF.

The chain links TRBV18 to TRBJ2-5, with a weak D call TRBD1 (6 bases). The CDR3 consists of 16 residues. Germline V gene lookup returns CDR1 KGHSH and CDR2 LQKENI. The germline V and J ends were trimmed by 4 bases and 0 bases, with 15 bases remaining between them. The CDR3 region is CASSRASGTYQETQYF. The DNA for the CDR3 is TGTGCCAGCTCACGGGCCTCCGGGACATACCAAGAGACCCAGTACTTC.

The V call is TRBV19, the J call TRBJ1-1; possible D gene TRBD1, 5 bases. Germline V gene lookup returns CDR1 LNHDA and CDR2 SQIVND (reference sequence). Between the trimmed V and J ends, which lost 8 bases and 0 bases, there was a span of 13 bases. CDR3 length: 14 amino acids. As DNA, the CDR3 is TGTGCCAGTCGGCAGGGATCGGTGAACACTGAAGCTTTCTTT. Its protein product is CASRQGSVNTEAFF.

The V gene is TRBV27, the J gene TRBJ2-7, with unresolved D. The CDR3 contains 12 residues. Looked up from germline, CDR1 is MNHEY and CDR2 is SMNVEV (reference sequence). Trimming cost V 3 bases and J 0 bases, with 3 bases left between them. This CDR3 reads CASSLSSYEQYF. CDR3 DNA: TGTGCCAGCAGTTTGTCCTCCTACGAGCAGTACTTC.

The CDR3 nucleotides read TGTGCCAGCAGCTCCCTAGGACAGCCACAAGAGACCCAGTACTTC. Translating gives CASSSLGQPQETQYF. The chain employs TRBV7-6 and TRBJ2-5; D might be TRBD1 (6 bases). The V gene's germline CDR1 is SGHVS and CDR2 FNYEAQ. This CDR3 contains 15 residues. V was trimmed by 4 bases and J by 2 bases, leaving 14 bases between them.

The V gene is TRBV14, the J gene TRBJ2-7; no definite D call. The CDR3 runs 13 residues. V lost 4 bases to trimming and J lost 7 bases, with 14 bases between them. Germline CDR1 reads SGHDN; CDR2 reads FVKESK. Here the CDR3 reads CASSPAGVVEQYF. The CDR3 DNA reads TGTGCCAGCAGCCCGGCAGGTGTAGTAGAGCAGTACTTC.

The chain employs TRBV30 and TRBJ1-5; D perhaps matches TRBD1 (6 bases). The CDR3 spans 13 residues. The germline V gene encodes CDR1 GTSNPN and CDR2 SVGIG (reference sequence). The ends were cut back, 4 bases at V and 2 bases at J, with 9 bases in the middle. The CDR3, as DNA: TGTGCCTGGAACGGGGGCGGCAATCAGCCCCAGCATTTT. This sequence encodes CAWNGGGNQPQHF. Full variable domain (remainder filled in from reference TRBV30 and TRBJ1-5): SQTIHQWPATLVQPVGSPLSLECTVEGTSNPNLYWYRQAAGRGLQLLFYSVGIGQISSEVPQNLSASRPQDRQFILSSKKLLLSDSGFYLCAWNGGGNQPQHFGDGTRLSIL.

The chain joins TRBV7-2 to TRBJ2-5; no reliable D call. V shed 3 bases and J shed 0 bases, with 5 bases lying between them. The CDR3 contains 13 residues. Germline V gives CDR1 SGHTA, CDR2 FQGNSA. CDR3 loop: CASSFQDQETQYF. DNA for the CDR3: TGTGCCAGCAGCTTTCAGGACCAAGAGACCCAGTACTTC.

The CDR3 protein is CASSLDPSYEQYF. The DNA of the CDR3 is TGTGCCAGCAGCTTGGACCCTTCCTACGAGCAGTACTTC. J is TRBJ2-7 and V is TRBV5-6, with D unclear. The CDR3 runs 13 residues. V was shortened by 0 bases and J by 1 base, with 5 bases between the two germline ends. Looked up from germline, CDR1 is SGHDT and CDR2 is YYEEEE.

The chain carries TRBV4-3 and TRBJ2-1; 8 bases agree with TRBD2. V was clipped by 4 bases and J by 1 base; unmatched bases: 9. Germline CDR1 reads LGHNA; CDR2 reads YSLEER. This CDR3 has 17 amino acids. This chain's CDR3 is CASSRVSGESSYNEQFF. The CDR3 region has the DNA TGCGCCAGCAGCCGAGTTAGCGGGGAGAGTTCCTACAATGAGCAGTTCTTC.

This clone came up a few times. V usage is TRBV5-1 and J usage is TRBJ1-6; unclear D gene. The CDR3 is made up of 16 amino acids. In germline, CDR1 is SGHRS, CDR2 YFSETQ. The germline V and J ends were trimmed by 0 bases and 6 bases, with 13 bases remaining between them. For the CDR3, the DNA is TGCGCCAGCAGCTTGGGAAGGGAGGGAGGTAATTCACCCCTCCACTTT. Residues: CASSLGREGGNSPLHF.

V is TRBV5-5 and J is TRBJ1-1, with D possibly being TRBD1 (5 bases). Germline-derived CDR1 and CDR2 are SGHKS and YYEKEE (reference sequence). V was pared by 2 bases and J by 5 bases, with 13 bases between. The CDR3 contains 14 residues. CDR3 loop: CASSLDPGGTEAFF. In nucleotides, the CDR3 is TGTGCCAGCAGCTTAGACCCGGGGGGAACTGAAGCTTTCTTT.

The CDR3 sequence: CASSGQTGTSGSSRETQYF. The CDR3 DNA reads as TGTGCCAGCAGCGGACAGACCGGGACTAGCGGGAGTAGTAGGGAGACCCAGTACTTC. The chain links TRBV7-2 to TRBJ2-5; 14 bases map to TRBD2. This CDR3 is built from 19 residues. Per the germline V gene, CDR1 is SGHTA and CDR2 is FQGNSA. The V and J ends lost 5 bases and 5 bases, in that order; junction bases with no gene match: 16.

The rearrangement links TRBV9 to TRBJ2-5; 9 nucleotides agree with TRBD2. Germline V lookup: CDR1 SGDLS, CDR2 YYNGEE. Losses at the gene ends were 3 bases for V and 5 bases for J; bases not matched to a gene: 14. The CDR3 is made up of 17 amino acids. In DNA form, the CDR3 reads TGTGCCAGCAGCGCCGCCGGGACTAGCACGGGCCTCGAGACCCAGTACTTC. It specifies CASSAAGTSTGLETQYF.

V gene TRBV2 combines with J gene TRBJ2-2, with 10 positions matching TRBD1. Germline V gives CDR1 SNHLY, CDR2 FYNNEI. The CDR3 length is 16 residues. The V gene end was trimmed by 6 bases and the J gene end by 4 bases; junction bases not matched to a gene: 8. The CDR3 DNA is TGTGCCAGCAGCGTCAGACAGGGGGCTCGCACCGGGGAGCTGTTTTTT. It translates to CASSVRQGARTGELFF.

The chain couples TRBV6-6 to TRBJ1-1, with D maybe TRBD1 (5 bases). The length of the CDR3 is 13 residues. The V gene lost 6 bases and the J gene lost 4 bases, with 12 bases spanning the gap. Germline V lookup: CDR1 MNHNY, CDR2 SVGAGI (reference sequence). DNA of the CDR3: TGTGCCAGCAGCTTACAGGCGCGCACTGAAGCTTTCTTT. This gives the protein CASSLQARTEAFF.

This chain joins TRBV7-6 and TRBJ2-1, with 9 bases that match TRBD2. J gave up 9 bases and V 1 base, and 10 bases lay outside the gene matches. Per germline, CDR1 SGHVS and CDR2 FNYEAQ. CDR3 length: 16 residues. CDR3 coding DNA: TGTGCCAGCAGCTTAGGGTTGGTCGGCGGGGGGGGTGAGCAGTTCTTC. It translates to CASSLGLVGGGGEQFF.